A single count supports the clone carrying this T cell receptor beta chain. Trimming cost V 3 bases and J 5 bases, with 11 bases left between them. This CDR3 is built from 14 residues. Germline loops: CDR1 SGHRS, CDR2 YFSETQ. The sample originates from a study of technical replicates of blood from a few donors. Clones were sequenced by immunoSEQ multiplex PCR, and TCRdb holds only the in-frame ones, with some missing. The top ten clones hold more than 0.15% of a sample with some 87,000 clones, about 97% of them seen once. J is TRBJ2-2 and V is TRBV5-1; maybe TRBD1 (6 bases). This sequence originates from a human donor in good health. The specimen sequenced was T cells isolated from PBMCs. The CDR3 coding sequence is TGCGCCAGCAGCTGGACAGTGGGGACCGGGGAGCTGTTTTTT. It yields the protein CASSWTVGTGELFF.